This T cell receptor (beta chain) originates from a study of T-cell reconstitution after alpha-beta-depleted transplantation in children. Unique molecular identifiers were incorporated when the TCRbeta library was constructed. TCRdb reprocessed the PCR reads via MiXCR and lists one record per CDR3 protein. In the table there are a few hundred thousand distinct CDR3 sequences, 7.5% to 10% of which are singletons. The table lists this clonotype with many counts. Germline V gene lookup returns CDR1 SQVTM and CDR2 ANQGSEA. There are 18 residues in the CDR3. With 1 base removed from V and 0 bases from J, the gap between germline ends came to 21 bases.

This chain uses TRBV29-1 with TRBJ1-1; no definite D call. The receptor was derived from a human donor who donated a stem cell graft to a child with SCID. The material sequenced was PBMCs from the stem cell graft donor, taken from the stem cell graft. CDR3 in amino acids: CSVEGSALGEQLNTEAFF. CDR3 in DNA: TGCAGCGTTGAAGGATCAGCCCTCGGGGAACAGTTGAACACTGAAGCTTTCTTT.